This TCR beta chain is drawn from a study of blood T cell dynamics during melanoma immunotherapy. Overall study findings and caveats: Disease-control patients' PBMC repertoires became either more clonal or more diverse at W3.

There are 15 residues in the CDR3. With V trimmed by 2 bases and J by 3 bases, 0 bases remained unmatched. Germline assignment: CDR1 SGHTA and CDR2 FQGTGA. As for time point: pre-treatment baseline. No patient had earlier systemic cancer treatment, concurrent immunosuppressants, or another active cancer. On this clone: What it recognizes is unknown.

Some clones are missing from TCRdb's copy, which holds only in-frame ones; the method was immunoSEQ multiplex PCR. The data hold some 13,000 clones, with around 84% observed a single time. The starting material was blood, obtained from a patient treated with checkpoint blockade. The TCR was taken from a human donor with melanoma. V is TRBV7-3 and J is TRBJ2-1; 11 bases map to TRBD2. The CDR3 region is CASSLLAGGYNEQFF. The CDR3 region has the DNA TGTGCCAGCAGCTTACTAGCGGGGGGCTACAATGAGCAGTTCTTC.